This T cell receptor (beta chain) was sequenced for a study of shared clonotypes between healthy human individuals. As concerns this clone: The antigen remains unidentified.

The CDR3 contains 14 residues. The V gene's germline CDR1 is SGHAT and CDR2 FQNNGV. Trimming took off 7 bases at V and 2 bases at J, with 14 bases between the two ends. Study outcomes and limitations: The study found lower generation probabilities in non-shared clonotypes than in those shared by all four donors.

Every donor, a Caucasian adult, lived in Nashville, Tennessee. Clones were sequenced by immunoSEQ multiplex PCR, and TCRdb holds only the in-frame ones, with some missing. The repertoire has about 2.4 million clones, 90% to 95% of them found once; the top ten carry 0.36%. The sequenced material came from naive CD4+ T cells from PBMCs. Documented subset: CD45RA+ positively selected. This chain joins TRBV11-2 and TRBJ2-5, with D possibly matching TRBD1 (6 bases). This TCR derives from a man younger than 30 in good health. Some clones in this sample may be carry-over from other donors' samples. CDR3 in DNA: TGTGCCAGCAATCCTGTGGACAGACAAGAGACCCAGTACTTC. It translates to CASNPVDRQETQYF.